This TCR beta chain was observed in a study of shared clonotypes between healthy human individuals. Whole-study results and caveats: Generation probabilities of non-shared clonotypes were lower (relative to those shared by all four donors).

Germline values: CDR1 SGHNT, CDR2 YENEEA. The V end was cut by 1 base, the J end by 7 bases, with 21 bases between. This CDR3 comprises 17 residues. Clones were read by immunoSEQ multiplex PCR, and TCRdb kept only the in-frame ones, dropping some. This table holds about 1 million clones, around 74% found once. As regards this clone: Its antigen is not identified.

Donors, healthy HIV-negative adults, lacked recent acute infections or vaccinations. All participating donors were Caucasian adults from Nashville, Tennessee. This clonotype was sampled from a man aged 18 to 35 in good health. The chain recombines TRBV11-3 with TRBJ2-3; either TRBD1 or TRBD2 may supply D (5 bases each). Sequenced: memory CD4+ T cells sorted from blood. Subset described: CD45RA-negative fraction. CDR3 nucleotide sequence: TGTGCCAGCAGCTTAGCGCCGGGTGGGGGTTCGCTCCATACGCAGTATTTT. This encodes CASSLAPGGGSLHTQYF.